A single sample gave rise to the 21 T cell receptor beta chains below, sequenced in a study of T cells expressing NK-cell markers (dated by TCRdb to between 2020 and 2021). Libraries were built with 5' RACE. TCRdb records Illumina HiSeq 2000 as the sequencer. The reads went through TCRdb reprocessing, and each CDR3 protein sequence gets one entry with no DNA. The sample table holds 160,000 or so distinct CDR3 sequences. The ten largest make up about 18% of the sample. The sample taken for sequencing was blood T cells: a sorted CD56 or NKG2C T cell subset, CD4+ or CD8+ T cells, or bulk PBMC T cells (not recorded which). Source of these receptors: a woman aged 18 to 75 in good health.

The chain carries TRBV3-1 and TRBJ2-1. Germline assignment: CDR1 LGHDT and CDR2 YNNKEL (reference sequence). The CDR3 totals 17 residues. CDR3 residues: CASSQIHDRSSYNEQFF.

The chain combines TRBV9 with TRBJ2-1; TCRdb selects TRBD2, and the lack of DNA leaves this call unchecked. CDR3 length equals 15 residues. Germline values: CDR1 SGDLS, CDR2 YYNGEE. The CDR3 spells CASSPTRALYNEQFF.

This sequence joins TRBV6-1 and TRBJ1-3. This CDR3 is built from 14 residues. Per the germline V gene, CDR1 is MNHNS and CDR2 is SASEGT. CDR3 loop: CASTGRGSGNTIYF.

The V and J genes are TRBV20-1 and TRBJ1-4. From germline, CDR1 is DFQATT and CDR2 SNEGSKA (reference sequence). The length of the CDR3 is 13 residues. Here the CDR3 reads CSARDVKDEKLFF.

The gene calls are TRBV2 and TRBJ1-5. Germline V gene sequence: CDR1 SNHLY, CDR2 FYNNEI. CDR3 length: 12 residues. Here the CDR3 reads CASSGELQPQHF.

J is TRBJ1-4 and V is TRBV20-1; the D call from TCRdb, TRBD1, cannot be confirmed without DNA. The CDR3 loop spans 13 amino acids. Germline values: CDR1 DFQATT, CDR2 SNEGSKA (reference sequence). CDR3 sequence: CSAGTLTSEKLFF.

The J gene is TRBJ2-7, the V gene TRBV7-8; the TCRdb call, TRBD1, lacks DNA for checking. There are 16 residues in the CDR3. Germline CDR1 is SGHVS and CDR2 is FQNEAQ. Here the CDR3 reads CASSQGGGRISYEQYF. The variable domain in full, completed from reference TRBV7-8 and TRBJ2-7, reads GAGVSQSPRYKVAKRGQDVALRCDPISGHVSLFWYQQALGQGPEFLTYFQNEAQLDKSGLPSDRFFAERPEGSVSTLKIQRTQQEDSAVYLCASSQGGGRISYEQYFGPGTRLTVT.

The J gene is TRBJ2-5, the V gene TRBV25-1; the TCRdb call, TRBD1, lacks DNA for checking. CDR1 is MGHDK and CDR2 is SYGVNS in the germline V gene. The CDR3 sequence is 14 residues long. The CDR3 reads CASSSGEYQETQYF.

CDR3 amino acids: CASTSRTSGFITGELFF. The V and J genes are TRBV6-1 and TRBJ2-2; the D call of TRBD2 rests on TCRdb alone, since no DNA is present to check it. The CDR3 consists of 17 residues. CDR1 is MNHNS, CDR2 SASEGT, per germline.

The chain couples TRBV20-1 to TRBJ2-1; TCRdb reports TRBD1, a call that lacks DNA to check it against. Germline V gene data show CDR1 as DFQATT and CDR2 as SNEGSKA (reference sequence). This CDR3 spans 18 amino acids. CDR3 sequence: CSARDIGGTAGGYNEQFF.

The chain is built from TRBV29-1 and TRBJ1-1. CDR1 is SQVTM and CDR2 is ANQGSEA in the germline V gene. This CDR3 spans 12 amino acids. The CDR3 here is CSVEGARTEAFF.

The chain is built from TRBV29-1 and TRBJ2-5; with no DNA, the TCRdb D assignment of TRBD1 cannot be verified. This CDR3 is built from 13 residues. Germline V lookup: CDR1 SQVTM, CDR2 ANQGSEA. The CDR3 region is CSALGGPKETQYF.

The rearrangement joins TRBV6-1 to TRBJ2-7; the TRBD1 assignment by TCRdb is unverifiable without DNA. This CDR3 spans 15 amino acids. Germline values: CDR1 MNHNS, CDR2 SASEGT. The CDR3 sequence: CASTGTGTARYEQYF.

The chain carries TRBV12-3 or TRBV12-4 and TRBJ1-2; the TCRdb D gene call, TRBD1, has no DNA to confirm it. This CDR3 spans 13 amino acids. The CDR3 sequence: CASSLPPRGGYTF.

The chain couples TRBV4-2 to TRBJ1-1. CDR1 is LGHNA and CDR2 is YNFKEQ in the germline V gene. The CDR3 contains 14 residues. The CDR3 reads CASSQDNKNTEAFF.

The chain recombines TRBV25-1 with TRBJ2-1; TCRdb outputs TRBD1, but without DNA this stays unchecked. This CDR3 has 16 amino acids. From germline, CDR1 is MGHDK and CDR2 SYGVNS. CDR3 residues: CASSEPRTGGYNEQFF.

The chain joins TRBV20-1 to TRBJ2-7; the D call from TCRdb, TRBD1, cannot be confirmed without DNA. CDR3 length: 15 residues. Germline V lookup: CDR1 DFQATT, CDR2 SNEGSKA (reference sequence). The CDR3 loop reads CSTRVGTGVGYEQYF.

The chain combines TRBV5-5 with TRBJ1-2; the D gene TCRdb calls, TRBD1, cannot be checked with no DNA. CDR3 length: 15 residues. Germline loops: CDR1 SGHKS, CDR2 YYEKEE (reference sequence). The CDR3 is CASSARPPALYGYTF.

This chain joins TRBV5-1 and TRBJ1-4; lacking DNA, the TRBD1 call made by TCRdb goes unchecked. The CDR3 consists of 14 residues. Germline V CDR1 and CDR2: SGHRS, YFSETQ. The CDR3 protein is CASSRDRQDEKLFF. Based on the CDR3 plus reference TRBV5-1 and TRBJ1-4, the full variable domain is KAGVTQTPRYLIKTRGQQVTLSCSPISGHRSVSWYQQTPGQGLQFLFEYFSETQRNKGNFPGRFSGRQFSNSRSEMNVSTLELGDSALYLCASSRDRQDEKLFFGSGTQLSVL.

The CDR3 is CASSLGLPERDTQYF. This chain links TRBV12-3 or TRBV12-4 with TRBJ2-3; TCRdb's D gene call, TRBD2, goes unchecked for lack of DNA. CDR3 size: 15 residues.

This chain links TRBV7-7 with TRBJ2-3; TCRdb names TRBD2, which stays unverified in the absence of DNA. CDR3 length: 14 residues. Germline V gene sequence: CDR1 SSHAT, CDR2 FNYEAQ (reference sequence). This chain's CDR3 is CASSPGLAGDTQYF.